These 16 T cell receptor beta chains were sequenced from one sample in a study of read filtering for tumor transcriptome and immune sequencing. This library used roughly 400 ng RNA and molecular barcoded adaptors spanning alpha/delta and beta/gamma chains. TCRdb reanalysed the reads using MiXCR and keeps one entry per CDR3 protein. This table holds around 38,000 distinct CDR3 sequences, about an eighth found once. What was sequenced was a population of CD138-negative cells sorted from bone marrow. Receptor source: a donor over 35 with multiple myeloma.

The chain recombines TRBV29-1 with TRBJ2-1; 7 bases fit TRBD2. Germline trimming cut 4 bases from V and 6 bases from J; bases unmatched to any gene: 6. Germline values: CDR1 SQVTM, CDR2 ANQGSEA. The CDR3 consists of 13 residues. The CDR3 spells CSVGGRASNEQFF. For the CDR3, the DNA is TGCAGCGTTGGGGGGAGGGCCTCCAATGAGCAGTTCTTC.

Details on this clonotype: A read error may be the cause here, since a much bigger clone is one base away. The chain links TRBV12-3 or TRBV12-4 to TRBJ2-3; D possibly corresponds to TRBD1 (5 bases). The CDR3 totals 14 residues. The CDR3 is CVSSSPLWGDTQYF. The CDR3 coding sequence is TGTGTCAGCAGTTCGCCCTTATGGGGCGATACGCAGTATTTT.

This clonotype showed up many times. V and J are TRBV28 and TRBJ2-7; 14 nucleotides line up with TRBD2. V lost 9 bases, J lost 7 bases, and 8 bases stayed unmatched. The CDR3 is 14 residues long. Germline CDR1 MDHEN, CDR2 SYDVKM. DNA for the CDR3: TGTGCCAGTGGGGGACTAGCGGGAGCAGGGGAGCAGTACTTC. Translation: CASGGLAGAGEQYF.

This clonotype was counted ten times or more. The chain combines TRBV5-1 with TRBJ1-1, with no clear D. V lost 1 base and J 1 base, leaving 5 bases between the germline ends. CDR1 is SGHRS, CDR2 YFSETQ, per germline. The CDR3 totals 13 residues. The CDR3 loop reads CASSLNRNTEAFF. CDR3 sequence (DNA): TGCGCCAGCAGCTTGAACAGGAACACTGAAGCTTTCTTT.

Points on this clonotype: Its ends do not fully match the called genes, so a read error is possible. The rearrangement uses TRBV5-5 and TRBJ2-2; 8 positions agree with TRBD2. CDR3 length equals 15 residues. Germline values: CDR1 SGHKS, CDR2 YYEKEE (reference sequence). CDR3 residues: CASSLGGGNTGEPFF. CDR3 coding DNA: TGTGCCAGCAGCCTCGGCGGGGGGAACACCGGGGAGCCGTTTTTT.

This clonotype is medium-sized. The chain uses TRBV4-1 and TRBJ1-5; D may be TRBD1 (5 bases). V lost 0 bases, J lost 3 bases, and 9 bases lay in between. CDR1 and CDR2 (germline): MGHRA, YSYEKL. CDR3 size: 15 residues. The DNA of the CDR3 is TGCGCCAGCAGCCAAGACAGGGCACACAATCAGCCCCAGCATTTT. Translating gives CASSQDRAHNQPQHF.

This clonotype was observed many times. The chain employs TRBV7-9 and TRBJ1-2, with D uncertain. CDR1 and CDR2 (germline): SEHNR, FQNEAQ (reference sequence). V shed 2 bases and J shed 6 bases, with 16 bases lying between them. CDR3 length: 15 amino acids. Written as DNA, the CDR3 is TGTGCCAGCAGCTTATGGTCCCTAAAGGTGGATGGCTACACCTTC. Its protein is CASSLWSLKVDGYTF.

This clonotype was recorded many times. The chain has TRBV4-1 and TRBJ1-1; D gene uncertain. This CDR3 is built from 15 residues. Looked up from germline, CDR1 is MGHRA and CDR2 is YSYEKL. Trimming removed 0 bases from V and 1 base from J, with 9 bases in between. CDR3 DNA sequence: TGCGCCAGCAGCCAAGATATTCGAGAGAACACTGAAGCTTTCTTT. This codes for CASSQDIRENTEAFF.

Comment on this clonotype: This could be a read error, since a much larger clone is one nucleotide away. The chain has TRBV20-1 and TRBJ1-2; 8 bases agree with TRBD1. The J segment lost 3 bases and the V segment lost 8 bases, leaving 5 bases of the junction unmatched. Germline V gene data show CDR1 as DFQATT and CDR2 as SNEGSKA (reference sequence). This CDR3 region has 12 residues. The CDR3 nucleotides are TGCAGTTCAGGGGGCTTGGACTATGGCTACACCTTC. The encoded protein is CSSGGLDYGYTF.

This clonotype came up many times. The V and J genes are TRBV12-3 or TRBV12-4 and TRBJ1-1, with D hard to call. Trimming shortened V by 2 bases and J by 5 bases, and 15 bases separated the two germline ends. The CDR3 spans 15 residues. The CDR3 loop is CASSLSVGGQTEAFF. The CDR3 nucleotides are TGTGCCAGCAGTTTATCGGTAGGCGGCCAGACTGAAGCTTTCTTT.

This clonotype was counted at least ten times. This chain joins TRBV6-2 or TRBV6-3 and TRBJ2-7; 12 nucleotides agree with TRBD2. CDR3 length equals 15 residues. Germline V gene data show CDR1 as MNHEY and CDR2 as SVGEGT. V trimming: 7 bases; J trimming: 0 bases; junction bases outside the gene matches: 4. The CDR3 DNA follows: TGTGCCAGCAAACCGACTAGCGGGAGCTCCTACGAGCAGTACTTC. Residues: CASKPTSGSSYEQYF.

This clonotype was seen ten or more times. The chain combines TRBV24-1 with TRBJ2-1; no definite D call. Trimming took off 4 bases at V and 7 bases at J, with 13 bases between the two ends. The CDR3 is 14 residues long. Germline assignment: CDR1 KGHDR and CDR2 SFDVKD. The DNA of the CDR3 is TGTGCCACCAGTGAGACGGCCCCTAGAAATGAGCAGTTCTTC. This gives the protein CATSETAPRNEQFF.

Only a few counts were recorded for this clonotype. In nucleotides, the CDR3 is TGCAGCGTTCTCGGGGGGCAAGCAGAGACCCAGTACTTC. Residues: CSVLGGQAETQYF. The J gene is TRBJ2-5, the V gene TRBV29-1; TRBD2 might be the D (7 bases). The CDR3 totals 13 residues. Germline CDR1 and CDR2: SQVTM and ANQGSEA. V was shortened by 5 bases and J by 4 bases, with 14 bases between the two germline ends.

This clonotype was seen ten or more times. The chain uses TRBV6-1 and TRBJ1-2; D is unresolved. The CDR3 extends over 13 amino acids. Trimming took off 5 bases at V and 4 bases at J, with 11 bases between the two ends. The germline V gene encodes CDR1 MNHNS and CDR2 SASEGT. Here the CDR3 DNA reads TGTGCCAGCAGTCAGAAGGGCGTCTATGGCTACACCTTC. Amino acid sequence: CASSQKGVYGYTF.

This clonotype occurred many times. The V gene is TRBV6-5, the J gene TRBJ2-4; D might be TRBD1 or TRBD2, each matching 5 bases. V was shortened by 4 bases and J by 0 bases, with 10 bases between the two germline ends. The germline V gene has CDR1 MNHEY and CDR2 SVGAGI. The CDR3 is 15 residues long. The CDR3 sequence is CASSSRDLAKNIQYF. The CDR3 DNA is TGTGCCAGCAGTTCCCGGGACCTAGCCAAAAACATTCAGTACTTC.

This clonotype came up a few times. J is TRBJ2-7 and V is TRBV7-2, with 7 nucleotides matching TRBD2. V dropped 7 bases and J dropped 3; count of bases not matched to a gene: 15. Germline V lookup: CDR1 SGHTA, CDR2 FQGNSA. The CDR3 loop spans 16 amino acids. CDR3: CASTPRGGGSGYEQYF. The CDR3 region has the DNA TGTGCCAGCACCCCGAGGGGAGGCGGGAGCGGCTACGAGCAGTACTTC.